Following are 5 T cell receptor beta chains from one sample sequenced in a study of CD8 T cells in ankylosing spondylitis. Study-level points and caveats: Blood of patients with ankylosing spondylitis appeared to be characterized by a TCR beta motif of about eight highly homologous variants.

Each CDR3 protein is one row after TCRdb ran MiXCR on the 5' RACE reads. The sample lists 450,000 to 550,000 distinct CDR3 sequences, over 4% occurring once. The antigens of these receptors remain unknown. Sequencing was done on a sample of blood, either unsorted or a sorted T cell fraction (not recorded which). All receptors come from a male donor with ankylosing spondylitis.

This clonotype was seen ten or more times. The J gene is TRBJ2-5, the V gene TRBV4-3; D unclear. The V gene lost 1 base and the J gene lost 0 bases, with 6 bases spanning the gap. This CDR3 contains 14 residues. Germline V gene lookup returns CDR1 LGHNA and CDR2 YSLEER. This chain's CDR3 is CASSQAVYQETQYF. The CDR3 DNA reads as TGCGCCAGCAGCCAAGCCGTGTACCAAGAGACCCAGTACTTC.

This clonotype was observed at least ten times. The chain joins TRBV5-1 to TRBJ2-2; D not resolved. Deletions cut 0 bases from V and 6 bases from J, with 6 bases between. Germline assignment: CDR1 SGHRS and CDR2 YFSETQ. The CDR3 loop spans 13 amino acids. The CDR3 DNA follows: TGCGCCAGCAGCTTGGGCGAACCCGGGGAGCTGTTTTTT. Amino acid sequence: CASSLGEPGELFF. The whole variable domain, remainder taken from reference TRBV5-1 and TRBJ2-2, is KAGVTQTPRYLIKTRGQQVTLSCSPISGHRSVSWYQQTPGQGLQFLFEYFSETQRNKGNFPGRFSGRQFSNSRSEMNVSTLELGDSALYLCASSLGEPGELFFGEGSRLTVL.

Ten or more counts support this clonotype. The chain recombines TRBV29-1 with TRBJ2-3; the D is unclear. With 4 bases removed from V and 6 bases from J, the gap between germline ends came to 5 bases. Germline-derived CDR1 and CDR2 are SQVTM and ANQGSEA. The CDR3 has 10 residues. As DNA, the CDR3 is TGCAGCGTTGGGCCTGATACGCAGTATTTT. Translated, it gives CSVGPDTQYF.

This clonotype appeared many times. The chain combines TRBV20-1 with TRBJ1-3; D unclear. CDR1 is DFQATT and CDR2 is SNEGSKA in the germline V gene (reference sequence). This CDR3 is 13 amino acids long. The V gene lost 6 bases and the J gene lost 0 bases, with 9 bases spanning the gap. This chain's CDR3 is CSASAVSGNTIYF. CDR3 bases: TGCAGTGCGTCGGCGGTCTCTGGAAACACCATATATTTT.

This clonotype was recorded at least ten times. V usage is TRBV5-1 and J usage is TRBJ1-6; D gene uncertain. V lost 1 base, J lost 8 bases, and 4 bases lay in between. This CDR3 comprises 12 residues. In germline, CDR1 is SGHRS, CDR2 YFSETQ. CDR3 protein: CASSLTDSPLHF. The CDR3 coding sequence is TGCGCCAGCAGCTTGACAGATTCACCCCTCCACTTT.